One sample yielded the 23 T cell receptor beta chains listed below, sequenced in a study of shared T cell receptors in the human thymus. Produced via immunoSEQ multiplex PCR; TCRdb's table is partial and in-frame only. Of around 730,000 clones listed, 75% to 90% are singletons. The same data also went into a second study, on human thymus T cells.

The specimen was thymocytes. These receptor sequences come from a girl under three years old with a congenital heart defect.

This rearrangement joins TRBV7-9 to TRBJ1-4; the match to TRBD1 covers 8 bases. Per germline, CDR1 SEHNR and CDR2 FQNEAQ (reference sequence). Trimming at V came to 5 bases and at J to 8 bases, leaving 7 bases not matched to a gene. The CDR3 length is 14 residues. CDR3 in DNA: TGTGCCAGCAGCCCCGGACAGGGAGGCGAAAAACTGTTTTTT. This encodes CASSPGQGGEKLFF. Based on the CDR3 plus reference TRBV7-9 and TRBJ1-4, the full variable domain is DTGVSQNPRHKITKRGQNVTFRCDPISEHNRLYWYRQTLGQGPEFLTYFQNEAQLEKSRLLSDRFSAERPKGSFSTLEIQRTEQGDSAMYLCASSPGQGGEKLFFGSGTQLSVL.

This chain joins TRBV19 and TRBJ1-1, with D tentatively TRBD1 (6 bases). With 5 bases removed from V and 1 base from J, the gap between germline ends came to 17 bases. Germline CDR1 and CDR2: LNHDA and SQIVND (reference sequence). The CDR3 has 16 amino acids. The CDR3 region has the DNA TGTGCCAGTAGTGAGGCCTACAGGGTTGGGAACACTGAAGCTTTCTTT. Translation: CASSEAYRVGNTEAFF.

This clone was observed a single time. The chain carries TRBV7-8 and TRBJ1-1; perhaps TRBD1 as D (6 bases). CDR1 and CDR2 from the germline V gene are SGHVS and FQNEAQ. Trimming pared 4 bases from V and 5 bases from J, leaving 14 bases between. This CDR3 spans 14 amino acids. The CDR3 protein is CASSSNRVMTEAFF. The CDR3 DNA follows: TGTGCCAGCAGCTCGAACAGGGTGATGACTGAAGCTTTCTTT.

CDR3: CASSSNCPLVNTEAFF. The CDR3 bases are TGTGCCAGCAGCTCTAATTGTCCTTTGGTGAACACTGAAGCTTTCTTT. The V gene is TRBV5-4, the J gene TRBJ1-1; D remains ambiguous. Per the germline V gene, CDR1 is SGHNT and CDR2 is YYREEE (reference sequence). CDR3 length: 16 residues. V lost 3 bases, J lost 0 bases, and 15 bases lay in between.

CDR3 nucleotides: TGTGCCACCAGCAGAGGTAGTGGGGGCTGGACTGAAGCTTTCTTT. Its protein product is CATSRGSGGWTEAFF. The rearrangement joins TRBV15 to TRBJ1-1, with D possibly matching TRBD1 (6 bases). Germline values: CDR1 LNHNV, CDR2 YYDKDF (reference sequence). The CDR3 has 15 residues. V was pared by 1 base and J by 5 bases, with 14 bases between.

The V gene is TRBV29-1, the J gene TRBJ1-4; 11 nucleotides line up with TRBD1. Germline values: CDR1 SQVTM, CDR2 ANQGSEA. The CDR3 loop spans 15 amino acids. V lost 7 bases to trimming and J lost 8 bases; unmatched junction nucleotides: 12. The CDR3 DNA reads as TGCAGCGCTTCCGGGACAGGGGGAAAGCGCGAAAAACTGTTTTTT. Encoded protein: CSASGTGGKREKLFF.

This clone has only one observation. The chain recombines TRBV2 with TRBJ1-2; D is undetermined. The CDR3 is 15 amino acids. CDR1 and CDR2 from the germline V gene are SNHLY and FYNNEI. V was trimmed by 5 bases and J by 0 bases, leaving 13 bases between them. This chain's CDR3 is CASSRQEDANYGYTF. CDR3 nucleotides: TGTGCCAGCAGTCGTCAGGAAGACGCTAACTATGGCTACACCTTC. The full variable domain, its missing parts supplied by reference TRBV2 and TRBJ1-2, is EPEVTQTPSHQVTQMGQEVILRCVPISNHLYFYWYRQILGQKVEFLVSFYNNEISEKSEIFDDQFSVERPDGSNFTLKIRSTKLEDSAMYFCASSRQEDANYGYTFGSGTRLTVV.

CDR3 bases: TGTGCCAGCAGCCCCACGCTAGAGGGGGTAAGAACTGAAGCTTTCTTT. It is translated as CASSPTLEGVRTEAFF. V is TRBV5-5 and J is TRBJ1-1; the D gene is possibly TRBD1 (6 bases). Germline CDR1 reads SGHKS; CDR2 reads YYEKEE (reference sequence). CDR3 length: 16 amino acids. V gave up 4 bases and J gave up 5 bases, with 21 bases separating them.

This chain joins TRBV25-1 and TRBJ1-5, with 9 positions matching TRBD1. The CDR3 totals 14 residues. Germline loops: CDR1 MGHDK, CDR2 SYGVNS. Written as DNA, the CDR3 is TGTGCATGGGGACAGGGAGGTAGCAATCAGCCCCAGCATTTT. Translation gives CAWGQGGSNQPQHF.

The gene calls are TRBV5-1 and TRBJ1-2; TRBD1 is a possible D gene (5 bases). The ends were cut back, 1 base at V and 6 bases at J, with 13 bases in the middle. Germline CDR1 and CDR2: SGHRS and YFSETQ. This CDR3 has 14 residues. CDR3 protein: CASSLLGGLDGYTF. The DNA of the CDR3 is TGCGCCAGCAGCTTGCTTGGGGGGTTGGATGGCTACACCTTC.

The chain joins TRBV6-5 to TRBJ2-5, with D possibly matching TRBD2 (5 bases). The CDR3 is made up of 12 amino acids. V lost 4 bases, J lost 11 bases, and 14 bases lay in between. The V gene's germline CDR1 is MNHEY and CDR2 SVGAGI. CDR3 sequence (DNA): TGTGCCAGCAGTTCGGGTTTTGGGGAGCAGTACTTC. Amino acids: CASSSGFGEQYF.

This chain uses TRBV19 with TRBJ2-1; D is ambiguous. Trimming left V 6 bases short and J 0 bases short, with 30 bases between. The CDR3 is 21 residues long. CDR1 is LNHDA, CDR2 SQIVND, per germline (reference sequence). The CDR3 loop reads CASSPELRTPMRPSSYNEQFF. For the CDR3, the DNA is TGTGCCAGTAGCCCTGAACTTAGAACCCCGATGAGGCCGAGCTCCTACAATGAGCAGTTCTTC.

The V and J genes are TRBV27 and TRBJ1-4; D may be TRBD1 (6 bases). The CDR3 has 17 residues. Germline CDR1 reads MNHEY; CDR2 reads SMNVEV (reference sequence). Trimming stripped 3 bases from V and 3 bases from J, with 17 bases between. DNA of the CDR3: TGTGCCAGCAGTTTGCGGAGAAGGGGGGGCCCTAATGAAAAACTGTTTTTT. It encodes CASSLRRRGGPNEKLFF.

The chain uses TRBV6-5 and TRBJ2-7, with D unclear. Germline V gene sequence: CDR1 MNHEY, CDR2 SVGAGI. The CDR3 is made up of 16 amino acids. Trimming removed 0 bases at V and 4 bases at J, with 16 bases between. CDR3 sequence: CASSYSMIRLEYEQYF. The CDR3 DNA follows: TGTGCCAGCAGTTACTCGATGATCCGACTCGAATACGAGCAGTACTTC.

V gene TRBV4-3 combines with J gene TRBJ2-1; 12 nucleotides align to TRBD2. The germline gives CDR1 LGHNA, CDR2 YSLEER. J was trimmed by 6 bases and V by 0 bases; bases with no gene match: 3. This CDR3 spans 16 amino acids. The CDR3 nucleotides are TGCGCCAGCAGCCAAGAGGCTAGCGGGGGGGCCAATGAGCAGTTCTTC. It codes for CASSQEASGGANEQFF.

V usage is TRBV4-1 and J usage is TRBJ2-3, with 11 nucleotides matching TRBD2. In germline, CDR1 is MGHRA, CDR2 YSYEKL. CDR3 length equals 16 residues. V was clipped by 2 bases and J by 6 bases; unmatched bases: 7. The CDR3 here is CASSQIAGGNIDTQYF. The CDR3 DNA follows: TGCGCCAGCAGCCAAATAGCGGGGGGGAACATTGATACGCAGTATTTT.

V and J are TRBV5-1 and TRBJ2-7; TRBD1 agrees at 8 bases. The length of the CDR3 is 16 residues. The germline CDR1 and CDR2 sequences are SGHRS and YFSETQ. The V segment lost 5 bases and the J segment 2 bases; nucleotides outside the gene matches: 12. The chain's CDR3 is CASRLTGAPIPYEQYF. The DNA of the CDR3 is TGCGCCAGCAGATTGACAGGGGCCCCGATTCCCTACGAGCAGTACTTC.

V usage is TRBV11-1 and J usage is TRBJ2-1; D is possibly TRBD1 (5 bases). Deletions cut 1 base from V and 4 bases from J, with 5 bases between. The CDR3 runs 13 residues. Germline V gene data show CDR1 as SGHAT and CDR2 as FQDESV (reference sequence). The CDR3, as DNA: TGTGCCAGCAGCTTAGGGACATACAATGAGCAGTTCTTC. This codes for CASSLGTYNEQFF. The variable domain in full, completed from reference TRBV11-1 and TRBJ2-1, reads EAEVAQSPRYKITEKSQAVAFWCDPISGHATLYWYRQILGQGPELLVQFQDESVVDDSQLPKDRFSAERLKGVDSTLKIQPAELGDSAMYLCASSLGTYNEQFFGPGTRLTVL.

This rearrangement joins TRBV15 to TRBJ2-3, with D maybe TRBD2 (6 bases). Trimming removed 3 bases at V and 1 base at J, with 11 bases between. Germline V CDR1 and CDR2: LNHNV, YYDKDF (reference sequence). The CDR3 sequence is 15 residues long. Here the CDR3 DNA reads TGTGCCACCAGCAGCGGAGGGCTACGCACAGATACGCAGTATTTT. Translated, it gives CATSSGGLRTDTQYF.

Regarding this clone: The junction departs from the called germline gene at one end, perhaps through a read error. The rearrangement uses TRBV5-1 and TRBJ2-1, with TRBD2 as a possible D gene (6 bases). The CDR3 runs to 16 residues. Germline CDR1 is SGHRS and CDR2 is YFSETQ. The CDR3: CASSLAGSSSYNEQFF. DNA of the CDR3: TGCGCCAGCAGTTTGGCGGGGTCCAGCTCCTACAATGAGCAGTTCTTC.

V gene TRBV7-2 combines with J gene TRBJ1-2, with a possible D match to TRBD1 (6 bases). Germline lookup yields CDR1 SGHTA and CDR2 FQGNSA. Trimming removed 1 base at V and 7 bases at J, with 16 bases between. CDR3 size: 15 residues. DNA of the CDR3: TGTGCCAGCAGCTTAGTAACAGGGCTGGTCTTTGGCTACACCTTC. Translating gives CASSLVTGLVFGYTF.

The rearrangement joins TRBV4-3 to TRBJ1-4, with 10 bases lining up with TRBD1. The CDR3 is 13 amino acids. Per the germline V gene, CDR1 is LGHNA and CDR2 is YSLEER. Trimming removed 8 bases from V and 6 bases from J; junction bases left unmatched: 3. The CDR3 reads CASRGTGDEKLFF. The CDR3 DNA follows: TGCGCCAGCCGGGGGACAGGGGATGAAAAACTGTTTTTT.

The V and J genes are TRBV19 and TRBJ2-1; 7 positions match TRBD1. The CDR3 totals 13 residues. Germline CDR1 and CDR2: LNHDA and SQIVND (reference sequence). The V segment lost 6 bases and the J segment 5 bases; nucleotides outside the gene matches: 4. Written as DNA, the CDR3 is TGTGCCAGTAGCGCCGACAGGGACAATGAGCAGTTCTTC. Translation gives CASSADRDNEQFF.